This TCR beta chain is drawn from a study of radiotherapy plus CTLA-4 blockade in lung cancer. Notes on the study in general: After radiotherapy and ipilimumab, tumor-derived clones expanded in peripheral blood. Per reports, early blood T cell clone dynamics, plus interferon-beta, forecast response most strongly.

Each patient with chemo-refractory metastatic non-small-cell lung cancer was treated with focal radiation plus CTLA-4 blockade using ipilimumab. Data came from immunoSEQ multiplex PCR; TCRdb stores just in-frame clones and leaves some out. The top ten hold around half of the sample, which has about 15,000 clones, under 75% seen once. The CDR3 consists of 15 residues. The V segment lost 2 bases and the J segment 1 base; nucleotides outside the gene matches: 2. Germline V gene sequence: CDR1 MNHNS, CDR2 SASEGT. In regard to this clone: What it binds is unknown.

This chain joins TRBV6-1 and TRBJ2-3; 8 bases match TRBD2. The sample here was peripheral blood, taken from a patient treated with radiotherapy plus ipilimumab. This TCR came from a human donor with non-small cell lung cancer whose response to radiotherapy plus ipilimumab could not be evaluated. Here the CDR3 reads CASSEKAGGTDTQYF. CDR3 in DNA: TGTGCCAGCAGTGAAAAAGCGGGGGGCACAGATACGCAGTATTTT.